What follows are 15 T cell receptor beta chains derived from one specimen sequenced in a study of blood T cell repertoires in COVID-19. Sequencing was performed with immunoSEQ multiplex PCR; in TCRdb, only in-frame clones are kept and a portion is missing. This table holds 250,000 to 300,000 clones, roughly 85% found once. Source material: PBMCs or T cells enriched from blood (not recorded which). These receptors all come from a woman in her forties or fifties who had recovered from COVID-19.

V is TRBV28 and J is TRBJ1-5, with 8 nucleotides matching TRBD1. CDR3 size: 16 residues. Germline V gene lookup returns CDR1 MDHEN and CDR2 SYDVKM. V was clipped by 4 bases and J by 2 bases; unmatched bases: 7. CDR3 region: CASSSGQGYGNQPQHF. As DNA, the CDR3 is TGTGCCAGCAGTTCCGGACAGGGTTATGGCAATCAGCCCCAGCATTTT.

The genes are TRBV23-1 and TRBJ2-3; D remains unclear. TRBV23-1 is an open reading frame whose function is uncertain. Deletions cut 0 bases from V and 4 bases from J, with 14 bases between. The CDR3 has 16 amino acids. CDR3 region: CASSQSARLISDTQYF. As DNA, the CDR3 is TGCGCCAGCAGTCAATCGGCCAGGTTAATATCAGATACGCAGTATTTT.

This chain uses TRBV28 with TRBJ1-2; TRBD1 agrees at 8 bases. There are 15 residues in the CDR3. V trimming: 4 bases; J trimming: 4 bases; junction bases outside the gene matches: 8. The germline CDR1 and CDR2 sequences are MDHEN and SYDVKM. CDR3 sequence (DNA): TGTGCCAGCAGTTCTCCCGGGACAGGTTTCTATGGCTACACCTTC. It yields the protein CASSSPGTGFYGYTF.

The J gene is TRBJ1-5, the V gene TRBV28; TRBD1 aligns across 8 bases. CDR3 size: 14 residues. J was trimmed by 5 bases and V by 4 bases; bases with no gene match: 4. Germline lookup yields CDR1 MDHEN and CDR2 SYDVKM. The CDR3 region has the DNA TGTGCCAGCAGTTACGGACAGGGCTATCAGCCCCAGCATTTT. It yields the protein CASSYGQGYQPQHF. The full variable domain, with the rest looked up from reference TRBV28 and TRBJ1-5, is DVKVTQSSRYLVKRTGEKVFLECVQDMDHENMFWYRQDPGLGLRLIYFSYDVKMKEKGDIPEGYSVSREKKERFSLILESASTNQTSMYLCASSYGQGYQPQHFGDGTRLSIL.

V usage is TRBV27 and J usage is TRBJ1-2; D unclear. Germline assignment: CDR1 MNHEY and CDR2 SMNVEV (reference sequence). The ends were cut back, 3 bases at V and 11 bases at J, with 19 bases in the middle. CDR3 size: 14 residues. The CDR3 sequence: CASSFLRGGSNYTF. The CDR3 DNA sequence: TGTGCCAGCAGTTTTTTACGAGGCGGGTCGAATTACACCTTC.

The gene calls are TRBV12-3 or TRBV12-4 and TRBJ1-5; D is unclear. V lost 7 bases to trimming and J lost 9 bases, with 13 bases between them. CDR3 length: 12 amino acids. CDR3 bases: TGTGCCAGCACAGGAGGTCCGGGGCCCCAGCATTTT. This translates into CASTGGPGPQHF.

The chain combines TRBV3-1 (or the pseudogene TRBV3-2) with TRBJ2-5; 7 positions match TRBD2. V was pared by 1 base and J by 5 bases, with 4 bases of the junction left unmatched. CDR1 and CDR2 (germline): LGHDT, YNNKEL (reference sequence). The CDR3 length is 14 residues. CDR3 nucleotides: TGTGCCAGCAGCCAAGCAGCGGGAACGGAGACCCAGTACTTC. This gives the protein CASSQAAGTETQYF.

V usage is TRBV7-9 and J usage is TRBJ1-2, with 11 bases fitting TRBD1. Germline CDR1 reads SEHNR; CDR2 reads FQNEAQ (reference sequence). The V segment lost 5 bases and the J segment 4 bases; nucleotides outside the gene matches: 3. The CDR3 has 14 amino acids. DNA for the CDR3: TGTGCCAGCAGCCTGGGACAGGGGGGCTATGGCTACACCTTC. Translated: CASSLGQGGYGYTF. Combining the CDR3 with reference TRBV7-9 and TRBJ1-2 gives the whole variable domain DTGVSQNPRHKITKRGQNVTFRCDPISEHNRLYWYRQTLGQGPEFLTYFQNEAQLEKSRLLSDRFSAERPKGSFSTLEIQRTEQGDSAMYLCASSLGQGGYGYTFGSGTRLTVV.

This chain joins TRBV27 and TRBJ1-1, with D perhaps TRBD1 (6 bases). Trimming pared 4 bases from V and 0 bases from J, leaving 9 bases between. There are 14 residues in the CDR3. CDR1 and CDR2 (germline): MNHEY, SMNVEV (reference sequence). The DNA of the CDR3 is TGTGCCAGCAGTTCGACAGGTCTGAACACTGAAGCTTTCTTT. It translates to CASSSTGLNTEAFF.

This clone was recorded once. The rearrangement joins TRBV11-2 to TRBJ2-1, with a weak D call TRBD2 (6 bases). Trimming left V 5 bases short and J 1 base short, with 15 bases between. Germline V lookup: CDR1 SGHAT, CDR2 FQNNGV. The CDR3 is 16 residues long. The CDR3, as DNA: TGTGCCAGCAGCCTGATTAGCGGAGATTCCTACAATGAGCAGTTCTTC. It is translated as CASSLISGDSYNEQFF.

The chain combines TRBV30 with TRBJ1-2, with 12 bases matching TRBD1. This CDR3 is built from 16 residues. Trimming cost V 3 bases and J 3 bases; bases outside gene matches: 8. Germline assignment: CDR1 GTSNPN and CDR2 SVGIG (reference sequence). The CDR3 region is CAWRGLGTGGDYGYTF. The CDR3 nucleotides are TGTGCCTGGAGGGGTTTAGGGACAGGGGGCGACTATGGCTACACCTTC.

V gene TRBV6-5 combines with J gene TRBJ1-2; D may be TRBD1 (5 bases). The CDR3 has 14 residues. The ends were cut back, 0 bases at V and 8 bases at J, with 13 bases in the middle. The V gene's germline CDR1 is MNHEY and CDR2 SVGAGI. The CDR3 coding sequence is TGTGCCAGCAGTTACTCGAGGCAGGGTGAGGGCTACACCTTC. Protein product: CASSYSRQGEGYTF.

This rearrangement joins TRBV21-1 to TRBJ2-3; TRBD1, the table's D call, was not compared with the DNA. TRBV21-1 is a pseudogene. This CDR3 comprises 16 residues. CDR3 residues: CASSGMYREPTDTQYF. CDR3 DNA: TGTGCCAGCAGCGGTATGTACAGGGAACCCACAGATACGCAGTATTTT.

The chain employs TRBV5-1 and TRBJ1-6, with TRBD1 matching over 7 bases. The junction had 4 bases not matched to a gene; V was cut back by 0 bases and J by 10 bases. This CDR3 is built from 14 residues. Germline CDR1 is SGHRS and CDR2 is YFSETQ. CDR3 sequence reads: CASSLGQGESPLHF. In DNA, the CDR3 is TGCGCCAGCAGCTTGGGACAGGGTGAATCACCCCTCCACTTT.

This chain connects TRBV9 to TRBJ1-3, with 7 bases matching TRBD1. Unmatched junction bases numbered 4, after V lost 4 bases and J lost 0 bases. The CDR3 runs 15 residues. Germline lookup yields CDR1 SGDLS and CDR2 YYNGEE. CDR3 nucleotide sequence: TGTGCCAGCAGCCGGGACAGCGTCTCTGGAAACACCATATATTTT. It translates to CASSRDSVSGNTIYF.